Listed below are T cell receptor beta chains from one sample, sequenced in a study of T cell repertoires in cytomegalovirus infection. Antigen specificity for these receptors is unknown. TCRdb analysed the reads with MiXCR anew, one entry per CDR3 protein. The data contain about 51,000 distinct CDR3 sequences, 15% to 25% of them singletons. This specimen was CD8+ T cells from cultured PBMCs, taken from culture after CMV antigen stimulation. These receptors were collected from a human donor in good health (CMV status not recorded). Some clones in this sample may be carry-over from other donors' samples. The conserved cysteine and the conserved F or W are not part of the CDR3 here.

V gene: TRBV7-2
CDR3 length: 12
J gene: TRBJ2-4
CDR3 protein: ASSAGTAQNIQY

V gene: TRBV10-1
CDR3 length: 12
J gene: TRBJ2-7
CDR3 protein: ASSAGTGAYEQY

V gene: TRBV27
CDR3 length: 13
J gene: TRBJ2-1
CDR3 protein: ASSLGGYSYNEQF

V gene: TRBV6-5
CDR3 length: 11
J gene: TRBJ1-1
CDR3 protein: ASNTDSGTEAF

V gene: TRBV28
CDR3 length: 14
J gene: TRBJ2-1
CDR3 protein: ASSLLAGGRYNEQF

V gene: TRBV7-6
CDR3 length: 14
J gene: TRBJ2-3
CDR3 protein: ASSLAAERGGDTQY

V gene: TRBV7-9
CDR3 length: 14
J gene: TRBJ2-2
CDR3 protein: ASSPMPGLNTGELF

V gene: TRBV7-4
CDR3 length: 9
J gene: TRBJ2-1
CDR3 protein: ASSSPGEQF

V gene: TRBV15
CDR3 length: 13
J gene: TRBJ2-7
CDR3 protein: ATSMDSFVAREQY

V gene: TRBV27
CDR3 length: 7
J gene: TRBJ2-7
CDR3 protein: ASGYEQY

V gene: TRBV4-3
CDR3 length: 14
J gene: TRBJ2-3
CDR3 protein: ASSQEQRGNTDTQY

V gene: TRBV12-3/TRBV12-4
CDR3 length: 13
J gene: TRBJ2-3
CDR3 protein: ASSHPLRNGDTQY

V gene: TRBV6-2/TRBV6-3
CDR3 length: 13
J gene: TRBJ2-1
CDR3 protein: ASSYSRDSDNEQF

V gene: TRBV7-2
CDR3 length: 11
J gene: TRBJ2-1
CDR3 protein: ASSLSSVSEQF

V gene: TRBV6-5
CDR3 length: 14
J gene: TRBJ1-2
CDR3 protein: ASSYSGDTSNYGYT

V gene: TRBV4-1
CDR3 length: 13
J gene: TRBJ2-1
CDR3 protein: ASSPPGTLDDEQF

V gene: TRBV6-6
CDR3 length: 12
J gene: TRBJ2-5
CDR3 protein: ASSYDRGGETQY

V gene: TRBV7-9
CDR3 length: 12
J gene: TRBJ1-5
CDR3 protein: ASRGGGSSDPQH

V gene: TRBV6-2/TRBV6-3
CDR3 length: 13
J gene: TRBJ2-3
CDR3 protein: ASSYGARVRDTQY

V gene: TRBV11-2
CDR3 length: 14
J gene: TRBJ2-4
CDR3 protein: ASSLDPRIAKNIQY

V gene: TRBV12-3/TRBV12-4
CDR3 length: 12
J gene: TRBJ2-1
CDR3 protein: ASSLTSGEDEQF

V gene: TRBV12-3/TRBV12-4
CDR3 length: 13
J gene: TRBJ1-3
CDR3 protein: ASSFRTGSGNTIY

V gene: TRBV7-9
CDR3 length: 11
J gene: TRBJ1-2
CDR3 protein: ALKQPLDYGYT

V gene: TRBV11-1
CDR3 length: 13
J gene: TRBJ1-1
CDR3 protein: ASSLRAGRNTEAF

V gene: TRBV28
CDR3 length: 12
J gene: TRBJ2-2
CDR3 protein: ASSPRGGNGELF

V gene: TRBV4-3
CDR3 length: 11
J gene: TRBJ2-7
CDR3 protein: ASSKTSGYEQY

V gene: TRBV6-1
CDR3 length: 11
J gene: TRBJ1-1
CDR3 protein: ASSPTGPTEAF

V gene: TRBV27
CDR3 length: 11
J gene: TRBJ2-7
CDR3 protein: ASSLSVRGEQY